The next 10 T cell receptor beta chains were all read from a single sample in a study of blood T cell repertoires in COVID-19. Some clones are missing from TCRdb's copy, which holds only in-frame ones; the method was immunoSEQ multiplex PCR. Seen here are about 240,000 clones, roughly four fifths observed once, and the top ten hold about 4.5%. Sequences were obtained from peripheral blood. These receptors all stem from a woman aged 70-85 years with acute or convalescent COVID-19.

The chain recombines TRBV5-1 with TRBJ1-3, with D perhaps matching TRBD1 (5 bases). This CDR3 spans 14 amino acids. V was trimmed by 4 bases and J by 5 bases, leaving 13 bases between them. Looked up from germline, CDR1 is SGHRS and CDR2 is YFSETQ. The CDR3 loop reads CASSPGINRNTIYF. The CDR3 DNA reads as TGCGCCAGCAGCCCAGGGATCAACCGAAACACCATATATTTT.

The chain recombines TRBV28 with TRBJ2-7; D gene ambiguous. The CDR3 length is 15 residues. Germline V gene sequence: CDR1 MDHEN, CDR2 SYDVKM. V lost 2 bases and J 0 bases, leaving 11 bases between the germline ends. The chain's CDR3 is CASSLPALSSYEQYF. For the CDR3, the DNA is TGTGCCAGCAGTTTACCAGCGCTGAGCTCCTACGAGCAGTACTTC.

The chain is built from TRBV6-5 and TRBJ1-4; 9 positions agree with TRBD1. This CDR3 contains 16 residues. V shed 0 bases, J shed 8 bases, and the junction held 7 bases outside the gene matches. Germline V gene data show CDR1 as MNHEY and CDR2 as SVGAGI. CDR3 sequence: CASSYSGTGPWEKLFF. For the CDR3, the DNA is TGTGCCAGCAGTTACTCAGGGACAGGGCCATGGGAAAAACTGTTTTTT.

This clone was counted only a few times. The V call is TRBV5-4, the J call TRBJ1-1; tentative D call: TRBD1 (6 bases). This CDR3 region has 16 residues. The germline CDR1 and CDR2 sequences are SGHNT and YYREEE (reference sequence). The V end lost 4 bases, the J end lost 2 bases, and 18 bases lay between the germline ends. The CDR3 reads CASSDTGTLGNTEAFF. Written as DNA, the CDR3 is TGTGCCAGCAGCGATACCGGGACACTAGGCAACACTGAAGCTTTCTTT.

This sequence joins TRBV6-5 and TRBJ1-2; tentative D call: TRBD1 (6 bases). This CDR3 has 15 residues. The ends were cut back, 2 bases at V and 5 bases at J, with 15 bases in the middle. Per germline, CDR1 MNHEY and CDR2 SVGAGI. DNA of the CDR3: TGTGCCAGCAGTTACGGAGTACAGGGCGGGTATGGCTACACCTTC. Translation: CASSYGVQGGYGYTF.

This clone was counted a single time. The chain has TRBV3-1 (or the pseudogene TRBV3-2) and TRBJ1-1, with TRBD1 matching 7 bases. Germline CDR1 and CDR2: LGHDT and YNNKEL (reference sequence). The CDR3 totals 12 residues. J was trimmed by 7 bases and V by 4 bases; bases with no gene match: 3. The CDR3 DNA reads TGTGCCAGCAGCCCCAGGACAGGTGAAGCTTTCTTT. Residues: CASSPRTGEAFF.

The genes are TRBV11-2 and TRBJ2-7, with a possible D match to TRBD1 (6 bases). CDR3 length: 15 residues. Germline assignment: CDR1 SGHAT and CDR2 FQNNGV. V shed 6 bases and J shed 3 bases, with 18 bases lying between them. In DNA form, the CDR3 reads TGTGCCAGCAGTTTCACTTGGGACATCCTCTACGAGCAGTACTTC. Translated: CASSFTWDILYEQYF.

This chain links TRBV15 with TRBJ1-5; TRBD1 matches 7 bases. Trimming took 5 bases from V and 4 from J; bases not matched to a gene: 8. The CDR3 contains 15 residues. CDR1 is LNHNV and CDR2 is YYDKDF in the germline V gene (reference sequence). CDR3 in DNA: TGTGCCACCAGCGCACGAACAGGGGAAAATCAGCCCCAGCATTTT. It specifies CATSARTGENQPQHF. Full variable domain (rest looked up from reference TRBV15 and TRBJ1-5): DAMVIQNPRYQVTQFGKPVTLSCSQTLNHNVMYWYQQKSSQAPKLLFHYYDKDFNNEADTPDNFQSRRPNTSFCFLDIRSPGLGDTAMYLCATSARTGENQPQHFGDGTRLSIL.

The rearrangement uses TRBV24-1 and TRBJ1-2, with TRBD1 matching 7 bases. There are 13 residues in the CDR3. Trimming took 4 bases from V and 5 from J; bases not matched to a gene: 3. Germline CDR1 KGHDR, CDR2 SFDVKD. The CDR3 nucleotides are TGTGCCACCAGTGAGGGGACAGCTTATGGCTACACCTTC. Protein product: CATSEGTAYGYTF.

The rearrangement uses TRBV7-9 and TRBJ2-1; D perhaps matches TRBD1 (6 bases). The V end lost 5 bases, the J end lost 1 base, and 15 bases lay between the germline ends. Per germline, CDR1 SEHNR and CDR2 FQNEAQ (reference sequence). This CDR3 has 16 residues. DNA of the CDR3: TGTGCCAGCAGCCCTTACAGGGATATATCCTACAATGAGCAGTTCTTC. It is translated as CASSPYRDISYNEQFF.